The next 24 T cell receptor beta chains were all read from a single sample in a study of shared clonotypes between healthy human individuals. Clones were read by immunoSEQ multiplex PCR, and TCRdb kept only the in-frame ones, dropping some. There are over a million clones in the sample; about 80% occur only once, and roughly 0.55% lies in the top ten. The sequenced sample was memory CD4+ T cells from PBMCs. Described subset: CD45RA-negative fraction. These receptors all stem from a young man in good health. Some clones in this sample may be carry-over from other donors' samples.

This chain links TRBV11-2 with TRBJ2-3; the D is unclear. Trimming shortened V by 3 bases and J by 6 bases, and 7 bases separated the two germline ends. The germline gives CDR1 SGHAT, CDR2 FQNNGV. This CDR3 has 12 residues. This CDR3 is CASSFLGDTQYF. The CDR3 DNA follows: TGTGCCAGCAGCTTCTTAGGGGATACGCAGTATTTT.

The CDR3 spells CASSTGGQTTSYNEQFF. The CDR3 nucleotides are TGTGCCAGCAGCACAGGGGGTCAGACTACCTCCTACAATGAGCAGTTCTTC. The V gene is TRBV21-1, the J gene TRBJ2-1; TRBD1 is the table's D call, not checked against the DNA. TRBV21-1 is marked as a pseudogene. The CDR3 runs to 17 residues.

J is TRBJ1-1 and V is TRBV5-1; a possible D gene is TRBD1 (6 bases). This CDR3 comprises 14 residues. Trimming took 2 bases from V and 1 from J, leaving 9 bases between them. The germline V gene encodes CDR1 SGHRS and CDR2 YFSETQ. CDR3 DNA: TGCGCCAGCAGCTTAAGACAGGCGAACACTGAAGCTTTCTTT. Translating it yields CASSLRQANTEAFF.

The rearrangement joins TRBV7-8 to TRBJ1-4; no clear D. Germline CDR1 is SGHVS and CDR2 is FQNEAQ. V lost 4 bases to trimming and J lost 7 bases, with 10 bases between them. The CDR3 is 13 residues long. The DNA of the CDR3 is TGTGCCAGCAGCTCCTATTCCCTTGAAAAACTGTTTTTT. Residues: CASSSYSLEKLFF.

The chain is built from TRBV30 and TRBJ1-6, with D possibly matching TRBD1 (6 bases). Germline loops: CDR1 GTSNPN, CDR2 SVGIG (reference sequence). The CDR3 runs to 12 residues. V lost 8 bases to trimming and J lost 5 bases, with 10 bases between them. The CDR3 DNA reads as TGTGCCGGAGACAGGAATAATTCACCCCTCCACTTT. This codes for CAGDRNNSPLHF. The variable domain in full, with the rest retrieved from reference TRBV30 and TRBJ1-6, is SQTIHQWPATLVQPVGSPLSLECTVEGTSNPNLYWYRQAAGRGLQLLFYSVGIGQISSEVPQNLSASRPQDRQFILSSKKLLLSDSGFYLCAGDRNNSPLHFGNGTRLTVT.

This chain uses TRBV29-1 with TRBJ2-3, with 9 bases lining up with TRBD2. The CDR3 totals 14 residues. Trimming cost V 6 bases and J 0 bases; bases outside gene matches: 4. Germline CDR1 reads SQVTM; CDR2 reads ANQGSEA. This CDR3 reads CSVPTSGSTDTQYF. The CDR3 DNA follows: TGCAGCGTGCCTACTAGCGGGAGCACAGATACGCAGTATTTT.

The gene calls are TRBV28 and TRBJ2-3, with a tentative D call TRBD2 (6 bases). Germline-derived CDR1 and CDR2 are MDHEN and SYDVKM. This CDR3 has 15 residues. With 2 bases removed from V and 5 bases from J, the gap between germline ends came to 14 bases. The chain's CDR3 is CASSLGGAEGDTQYF. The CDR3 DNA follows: TGTGCCAGCAGTTTAGGCGGAGCGGAGGGAGATACGCAGTATTTT.

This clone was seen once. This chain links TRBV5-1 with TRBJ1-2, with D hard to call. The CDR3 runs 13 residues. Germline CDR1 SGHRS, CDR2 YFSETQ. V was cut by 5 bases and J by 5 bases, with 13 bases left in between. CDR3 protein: CASSVSAGYGYTF. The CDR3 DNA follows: TGCGCCAGCAGTGTCTCTGCGGGGTATGGCTACACCTTC.

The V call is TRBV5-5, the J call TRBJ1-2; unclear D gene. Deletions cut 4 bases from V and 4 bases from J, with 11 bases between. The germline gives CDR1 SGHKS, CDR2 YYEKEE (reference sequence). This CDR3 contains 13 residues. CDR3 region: CASSEAGSYGYTF. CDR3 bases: TGTGCCAGCAGCGAGGCCGGGAGCTATGGCTACACCTTC.

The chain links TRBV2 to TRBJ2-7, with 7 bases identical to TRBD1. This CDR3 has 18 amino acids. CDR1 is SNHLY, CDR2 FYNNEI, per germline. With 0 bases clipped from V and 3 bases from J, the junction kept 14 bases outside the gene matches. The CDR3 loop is CASSEAGGFFHTYYEQYF. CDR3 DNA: TGTGCCAGCAGTGAAGCAGGGGGCTTCTTCCACACCTACTACGAGCAGTACTTC. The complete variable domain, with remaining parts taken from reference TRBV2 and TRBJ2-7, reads EPEVTQTPSHQVTQMGQEVILRCVPISNHLYFYWYRQILGQKVEFLVSFYNNEISEKSEIFDDQFSVERPDGSNFTLKIRSTKLEDSAMYFCASSEAGGFFHTYYEQYFGPGTRLTVT.

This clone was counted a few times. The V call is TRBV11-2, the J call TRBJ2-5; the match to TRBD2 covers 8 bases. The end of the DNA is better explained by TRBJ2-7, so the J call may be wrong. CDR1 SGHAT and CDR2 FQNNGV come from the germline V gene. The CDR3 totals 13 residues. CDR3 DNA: TGTGCCAGCAGCTTAGAACTAGCGGACGAGCAGTACTTC. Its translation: CASSLELADEQYF.

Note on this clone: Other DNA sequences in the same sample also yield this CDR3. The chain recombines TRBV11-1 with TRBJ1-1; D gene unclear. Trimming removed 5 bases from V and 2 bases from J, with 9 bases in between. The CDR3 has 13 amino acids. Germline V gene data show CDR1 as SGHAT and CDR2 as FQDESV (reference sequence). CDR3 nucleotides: TGTGCCAGCAGCCTTGACCGTAACACTGAAGCTTTCTTT. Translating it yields CASSLDRNTEAFF.

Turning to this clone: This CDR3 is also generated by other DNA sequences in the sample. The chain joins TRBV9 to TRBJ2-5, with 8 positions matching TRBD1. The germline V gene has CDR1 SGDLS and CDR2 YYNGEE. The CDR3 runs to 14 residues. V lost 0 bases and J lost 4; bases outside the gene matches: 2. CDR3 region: CASSVAGTGETQYF. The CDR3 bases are TGTGCCAGCAGCGTAGCTGGGACAGGAGAGACCCAGTACTTC.

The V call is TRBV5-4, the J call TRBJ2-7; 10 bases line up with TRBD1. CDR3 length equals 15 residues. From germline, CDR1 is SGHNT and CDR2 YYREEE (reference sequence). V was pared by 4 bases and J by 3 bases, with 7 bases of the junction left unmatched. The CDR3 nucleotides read TGTGCCAGCAGCCCCACCGGGACAGGGGACTACGAGCAGTACTTC. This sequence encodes CASSPTGTGDYEQYF. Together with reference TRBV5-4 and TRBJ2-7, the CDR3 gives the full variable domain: ETGVTQSPTHLIKTRGQQVTLRCSSQSGHNTVSWYQQALGQGPQFIFQYYREEENGRGNFPPRFSGLQFPNYSSELNVNALELDDSALYLCASSPTGTGDYEQYFGPGTRLTVT.

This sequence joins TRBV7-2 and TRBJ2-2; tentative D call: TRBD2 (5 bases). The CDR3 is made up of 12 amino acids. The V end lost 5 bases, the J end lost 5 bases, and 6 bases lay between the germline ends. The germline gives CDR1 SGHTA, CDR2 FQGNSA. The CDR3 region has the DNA TGTGCCAGCAGCCGGACTACCGGGGAGCTGTTTTTT. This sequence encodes CASSRTTGELFF.

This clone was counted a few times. This chain's CDR3 is CASSPARIYGYTF. As DNA, the CDR3 is TGTGCCAGCAGCCCGGCGCGGATCTATGGCTACACCTTC. V and J are TRBV11-2 and TRBJ1-2; D gene ambiguous. This CDR3 region has 13 residues. Germline V gives CDR1 SGHAT, CDR2 FQNNGV. Trimming pared 5 bases from V and 4 bases from J, leaving 11 bases between.

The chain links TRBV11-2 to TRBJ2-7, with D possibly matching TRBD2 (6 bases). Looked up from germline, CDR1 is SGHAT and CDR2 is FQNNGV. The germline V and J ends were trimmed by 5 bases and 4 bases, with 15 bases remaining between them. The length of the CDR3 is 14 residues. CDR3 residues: CASSPGLAEYEQYF. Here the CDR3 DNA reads TGTGCCAGCAGCCCGGGACTCGCCGAATACGAGCAGTACTTC.

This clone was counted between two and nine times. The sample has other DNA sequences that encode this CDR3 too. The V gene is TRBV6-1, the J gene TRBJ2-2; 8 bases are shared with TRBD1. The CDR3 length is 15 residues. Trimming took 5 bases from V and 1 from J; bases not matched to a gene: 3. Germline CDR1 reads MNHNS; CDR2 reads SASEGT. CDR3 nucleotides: TGTGCCAGCAGTCGACAGGGGCGGAACACCGGGGAGCTGTTTTTT. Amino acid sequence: CASSRQGRNTGELFF.

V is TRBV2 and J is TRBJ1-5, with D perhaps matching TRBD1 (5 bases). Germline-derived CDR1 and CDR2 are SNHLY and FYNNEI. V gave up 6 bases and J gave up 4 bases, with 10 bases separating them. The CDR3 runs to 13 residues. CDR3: CASSPRENQPQHF. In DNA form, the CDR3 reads TGTGCCAGCAGCCCCAGGGAGAATCAGCCCCAGCATTTT.

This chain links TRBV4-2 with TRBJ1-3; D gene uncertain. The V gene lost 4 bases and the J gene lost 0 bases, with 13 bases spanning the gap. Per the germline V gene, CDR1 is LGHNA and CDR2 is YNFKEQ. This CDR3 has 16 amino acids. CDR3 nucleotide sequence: TGTGCCAGCAGCCGGACGGCTTACGACTCTGGAAACACCATATATTTT. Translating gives CASSRTAYDSGNTIYF.

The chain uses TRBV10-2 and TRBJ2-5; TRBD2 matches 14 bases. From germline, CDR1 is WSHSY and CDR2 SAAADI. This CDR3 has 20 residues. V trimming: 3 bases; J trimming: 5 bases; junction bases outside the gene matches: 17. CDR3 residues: CASSDSNWGTSGRGSETQYF. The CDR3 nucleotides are TGCGCCAGCAGTGATTCCAACTGGGGGACTAGCGGGAGAGGGTCGGAGACCCAGTACTTC.

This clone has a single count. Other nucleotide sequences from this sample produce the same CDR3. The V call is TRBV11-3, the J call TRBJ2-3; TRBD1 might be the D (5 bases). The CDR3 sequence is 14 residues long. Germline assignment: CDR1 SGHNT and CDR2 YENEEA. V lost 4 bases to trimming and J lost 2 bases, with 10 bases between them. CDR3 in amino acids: CASSSGHPTDTQYF. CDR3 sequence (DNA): TGTGCCAGCAGCTCCGGACACCCCACAGATACGCAGTATTTT.

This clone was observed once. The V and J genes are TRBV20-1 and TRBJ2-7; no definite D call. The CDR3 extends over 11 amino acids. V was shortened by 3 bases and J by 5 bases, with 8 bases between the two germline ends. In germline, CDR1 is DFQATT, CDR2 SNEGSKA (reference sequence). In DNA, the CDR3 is TGCAGTGCTAGCCTAAGCGACGAGCAGTACTTC. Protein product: CSASLSDEQYF.

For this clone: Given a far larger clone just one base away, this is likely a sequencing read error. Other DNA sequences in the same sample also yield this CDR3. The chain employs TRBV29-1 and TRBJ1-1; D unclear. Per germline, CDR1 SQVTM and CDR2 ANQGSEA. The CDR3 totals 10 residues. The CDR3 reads CSGQNTEAFF. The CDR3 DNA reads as TGCAGCGGGCAGAACACCGAAGCTTTCTTT. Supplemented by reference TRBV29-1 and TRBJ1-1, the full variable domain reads SAVISQKPSRDICQRGTSLTIQCQVDSQVTMMFWYRQQPGQSLTLIATANQGSEATYESGFVIDKFPISRPNLTFSTLTVSNMSPEDSSIYLCSGQNTEAFFGQGTRLTVV.